This T cell receptor beta chain comes out of a study of blood T cells in healthy people across ages. Study results and limitations: Unknown CMV status may confound age-related changes in expanded clones. Age brought a roughly linear fall in TCR beta diversity measured per million T cells.

About this clonotype itself: Its antigen remains unidentified.

The CDR3 loop spans 16 amino acids. Unmatched junction bases numbered 15, after V lost 0 bases and J lost 13 bases. In germline, CDR1 is LGHNA, CDR2 YSLEER. The authors ran a second PCR of about 6 to 11 cycles using a sample-barcoded 5' primer and a J-beta primer mix. In TCRdb, the 5' RACE reads were re-called with MiXCR into one record per CDR3 protein. The sample includes roughly 930,000 distinct CDR3 sequences, under 50% of them seen just once. The chain has TRBV4-3 and TRBJ2-4, with 7 positions matching TRBD2. Input material: blood. This clonotype was sampled from a young man in good health. CDR3 loop: CASSQDLVGGYNEQYF. The CDR3 nucleotides are TGCGCCAGCAGCCAAGATTTAGTGGGGGGGTACAATGAGCAGTACTTC.